This T cell receptor beta chain was profiled in a study of glioma-infiltrating T cells. Whole-study results and caveats: Above-expected tissue-blood divergence occurred in all gliomas, most in low-grade ones. CDR3 overlap between tissue and blood was very small.

This clonotype was counted once. Its specificity is unknown. TCR alpha and beta CDR3 regions were amplified from RNA using iRepertoire nested multiplex PCR. MiXCR was run by TCRdb on the multiplex PCR reads, yielding one entry per CDR3 protein. Among more than 300,000 distinct CDR3 sequences listed, roughly 41% were seen once. Germline V CDR1 and CDR2: KGHDR, SFDVKD. The CDR3 is made up of 14 amino acids. V was pared by 4 bases and J by 2 bases, with 9 bases between. The TCR comes from a human donor with low-grade glioma or glioblastoma, undergoing nonglioma brain surgery, or in good health (not recorded which). This chain joins TRBV24-1 and TRBJ2-3; D ambiguous. The sample consisted of glioma tissue, nonneoplastic brain tissue, or PBMCs (not recorded which). CDR3 loop: CATSDPGITDTQYF. Written as DNA, the CDR3 is TGTGCCACCAGTGACCCCGGCATCACAGATACGCAGTATTTT.